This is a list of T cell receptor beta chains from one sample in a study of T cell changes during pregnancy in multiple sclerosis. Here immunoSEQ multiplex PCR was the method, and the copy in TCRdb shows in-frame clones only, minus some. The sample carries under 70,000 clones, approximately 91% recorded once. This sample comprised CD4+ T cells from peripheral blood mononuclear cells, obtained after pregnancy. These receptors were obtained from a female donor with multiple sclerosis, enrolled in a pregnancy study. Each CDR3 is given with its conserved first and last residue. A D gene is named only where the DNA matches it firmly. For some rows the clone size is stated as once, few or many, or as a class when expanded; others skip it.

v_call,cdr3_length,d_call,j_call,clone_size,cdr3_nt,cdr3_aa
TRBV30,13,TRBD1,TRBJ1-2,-,TGTGCCATGGACAGGGGGCCGTATCGGGGCTACACCTTC,CAMDRGPYRGYTF
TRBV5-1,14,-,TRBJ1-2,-,TGCGCCAGCAGCTTGGGCCAGGCTAACTATGGCTACACCTTC,CASSLGQANYGYTF
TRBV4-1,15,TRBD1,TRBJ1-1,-,TGCGCCAGCAGCCAGGCGGACAGGGGGAACACTGAAGCTTTCTTT,CASSQADRGNTEAFF
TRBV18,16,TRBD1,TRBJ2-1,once,TGTGCCAGCTCTCCAGAGCAGGGGGCCGCCACAAATGAGCAGTTCTTC,CASSPEQGAATNEQFF
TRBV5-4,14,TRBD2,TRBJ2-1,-,TGTGCCAGCAGCTTCGGGGGGTCGTACAATGAGCAGTTCTTC,CASSFGGSYNEQFF
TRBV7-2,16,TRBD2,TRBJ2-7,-,TGTGCCAGCAGCTTAGCTGGTAGCGGGAGCCCCTACGAGCAGTACTTC,CASSLAGSGSPYEQYF
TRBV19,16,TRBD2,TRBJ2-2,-,TGTGCCAGTAGTATCGGGGGGGGTATGAACACCGGGGAGCTGTTTTTT,CASSIGGGMNTGELFF
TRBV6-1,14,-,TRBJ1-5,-,TGTGCCAGCAGTGAATCGCGACAGTGGCAGCCCCAGCATTTT,CASSESRQWQPQHF
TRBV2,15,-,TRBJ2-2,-,TGTGCCAGCAGTGCAGAAACACAGGGAACCGGGGAGCTGTTTTTT,CASSAETQGTGELFF
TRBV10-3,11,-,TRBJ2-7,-,TGTGCCATCAGTGACCTGTACGAGCAGTACTTC,CAISDLYEQYF
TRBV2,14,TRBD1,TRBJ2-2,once,TGTGCCAGCAGGGACAGGGTGAACACCGGGGAGCTGTTTTTT,CASRDRVNTGELFF
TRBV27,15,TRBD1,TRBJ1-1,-,TGTGCCAGCAGTTCTAATGCAGGGGGCCCCACTGAAGCTTTCTTT,CASSSNAGGPTEAFF
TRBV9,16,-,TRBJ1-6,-,TGTGCCAGCAGCGTAGAAGGAGGCTCCTATAATTCACCCCTCCACTTT,CASSVEGGSYNSPLHF
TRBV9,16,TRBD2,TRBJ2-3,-,TGTGCCAGCAGCTCCACAGCGGGGGGTCTCACAGATACGCAGTATTTT,CASSSTAGGLTDTQYF
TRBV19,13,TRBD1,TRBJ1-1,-,TGTGCCAGTAGTACACAGGGGGTCGCTGAAGCTTTCTTT,CASSTQGVAEAFF
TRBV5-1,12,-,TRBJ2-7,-,TGCGCCAGCAGCTTGTCTAATGCGGAGCAGTACTTC,CASSLSNAEQYF
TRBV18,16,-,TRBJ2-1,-,TGTGCCAGCTCACCCGACCCTAGTGTCTTAGGCAATGAGCAGTTCTTC,CASSPDPSVLGNEQFF
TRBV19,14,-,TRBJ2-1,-,TGTGCCAGTAGTACCTCTCGTCGGGTCAATGAGCAGTTCTTC,CASSTSRRVNEQFF
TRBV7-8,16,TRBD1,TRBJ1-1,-,TGTGTCAGCAGCTTACGGGACAGGGGATCGAACACTGAAGCTTTCTTT,CVSSLRDRGSNTEAFF
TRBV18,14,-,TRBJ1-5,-,TGTGCCAGCTCACCATCGACAGGAGATCAGCCCCAGCATTTT,CASSPSTGDQPQHF
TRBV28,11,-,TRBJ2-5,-,TGTGCCAGCAGTGTCGCGGAGACCCAGTACTTC,CASSVAETQYF
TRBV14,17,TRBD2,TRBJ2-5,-,TGTGCCAGCAGCCAAACCCTGACTAGCGGGAGGCGAGAGACCCAGTACTTC,CASSQTLTSGRRETQYF